This TCR beta chain originates from a study of identical twins. Study observations and caveats: Out-of-frame beta sequences exhibited a weaker degree of excess twin sharing. It was out-of-frame TCR alpha sharing in monozygotic twins that models underestimated.

This clonotype came up many times. Its antigen is not identified. This CDR3 is 16 amino acids long. Germline V gene sequence: CDR1 SGHRS, CDR2 YFSETQ. V was pared by 4 bases and J by 0 bases, with 14 bases between. TCRdb reprocessed the 5' RACE reads via MiXCR and lists one record per CDR3 protein. In the table there are about 240,000 distinct CDR3 sequences, 10% of which are singletons. Every sampled donor was Caucasian and healthy. Sequenced material: memory T cells sorted from blood. The rearrangement joins TRBV5-1 to TRBJ2-1; a weak D match, TRBD1 (6 bases). This sequence was found in a man aged 50 to 60 in good health. The CDR3 region has the DNA TGCGCCAGCAGCCTTACCGGGACAACCTCCTACAATGAGCAGTTCTTC. This sequence encodes CASSLTGTTSYNEQFF.